This TCR beta chain derives from a study of Tregs in tolerant kidney transplant recipients. Study-wide results and limits: In tolerant patients, donor-specific Tregs outgrew total Tregs, suggesting antigen-driven expansion. Biological reproducibility was not directly addressed in this study. The small number of patients limits these findings pending further validation.

The nonmyeloablative bone marrow transplants came from related graft donors, with transient mixed chimerism. About this clone: The antigen is unknown.

CDR1 is MGHDK, CDR2 SYGVNS, per germline. The CDR3 sequence is 12 residues long. Trimming removed 5 bases at V and 5 bases at J, with 9 bases between. The data were produced by immunoSEQ multiplex PCR, yet TCRdb's version contains in-frame clones alone and is incomplete. Of some 21,000 clones in the sample, over 70% were seen once. The chain combines TRBV25-1 with TRBJ1-2, with D unclear. The material sequenced was CD8+ T cells from blood (PBMCs), taken 6 months after the transplant. The origin of this receptor is a human patient who received a combined kidney and bone marrow transplant. The graft donor may have given rise to some T cells. CDR3 in amino acids: CASSLGSYGYTF. DNA of the CDR3: TGTGCCAGCAGTCTCGGGTCGTATGGCTACACCTTC.